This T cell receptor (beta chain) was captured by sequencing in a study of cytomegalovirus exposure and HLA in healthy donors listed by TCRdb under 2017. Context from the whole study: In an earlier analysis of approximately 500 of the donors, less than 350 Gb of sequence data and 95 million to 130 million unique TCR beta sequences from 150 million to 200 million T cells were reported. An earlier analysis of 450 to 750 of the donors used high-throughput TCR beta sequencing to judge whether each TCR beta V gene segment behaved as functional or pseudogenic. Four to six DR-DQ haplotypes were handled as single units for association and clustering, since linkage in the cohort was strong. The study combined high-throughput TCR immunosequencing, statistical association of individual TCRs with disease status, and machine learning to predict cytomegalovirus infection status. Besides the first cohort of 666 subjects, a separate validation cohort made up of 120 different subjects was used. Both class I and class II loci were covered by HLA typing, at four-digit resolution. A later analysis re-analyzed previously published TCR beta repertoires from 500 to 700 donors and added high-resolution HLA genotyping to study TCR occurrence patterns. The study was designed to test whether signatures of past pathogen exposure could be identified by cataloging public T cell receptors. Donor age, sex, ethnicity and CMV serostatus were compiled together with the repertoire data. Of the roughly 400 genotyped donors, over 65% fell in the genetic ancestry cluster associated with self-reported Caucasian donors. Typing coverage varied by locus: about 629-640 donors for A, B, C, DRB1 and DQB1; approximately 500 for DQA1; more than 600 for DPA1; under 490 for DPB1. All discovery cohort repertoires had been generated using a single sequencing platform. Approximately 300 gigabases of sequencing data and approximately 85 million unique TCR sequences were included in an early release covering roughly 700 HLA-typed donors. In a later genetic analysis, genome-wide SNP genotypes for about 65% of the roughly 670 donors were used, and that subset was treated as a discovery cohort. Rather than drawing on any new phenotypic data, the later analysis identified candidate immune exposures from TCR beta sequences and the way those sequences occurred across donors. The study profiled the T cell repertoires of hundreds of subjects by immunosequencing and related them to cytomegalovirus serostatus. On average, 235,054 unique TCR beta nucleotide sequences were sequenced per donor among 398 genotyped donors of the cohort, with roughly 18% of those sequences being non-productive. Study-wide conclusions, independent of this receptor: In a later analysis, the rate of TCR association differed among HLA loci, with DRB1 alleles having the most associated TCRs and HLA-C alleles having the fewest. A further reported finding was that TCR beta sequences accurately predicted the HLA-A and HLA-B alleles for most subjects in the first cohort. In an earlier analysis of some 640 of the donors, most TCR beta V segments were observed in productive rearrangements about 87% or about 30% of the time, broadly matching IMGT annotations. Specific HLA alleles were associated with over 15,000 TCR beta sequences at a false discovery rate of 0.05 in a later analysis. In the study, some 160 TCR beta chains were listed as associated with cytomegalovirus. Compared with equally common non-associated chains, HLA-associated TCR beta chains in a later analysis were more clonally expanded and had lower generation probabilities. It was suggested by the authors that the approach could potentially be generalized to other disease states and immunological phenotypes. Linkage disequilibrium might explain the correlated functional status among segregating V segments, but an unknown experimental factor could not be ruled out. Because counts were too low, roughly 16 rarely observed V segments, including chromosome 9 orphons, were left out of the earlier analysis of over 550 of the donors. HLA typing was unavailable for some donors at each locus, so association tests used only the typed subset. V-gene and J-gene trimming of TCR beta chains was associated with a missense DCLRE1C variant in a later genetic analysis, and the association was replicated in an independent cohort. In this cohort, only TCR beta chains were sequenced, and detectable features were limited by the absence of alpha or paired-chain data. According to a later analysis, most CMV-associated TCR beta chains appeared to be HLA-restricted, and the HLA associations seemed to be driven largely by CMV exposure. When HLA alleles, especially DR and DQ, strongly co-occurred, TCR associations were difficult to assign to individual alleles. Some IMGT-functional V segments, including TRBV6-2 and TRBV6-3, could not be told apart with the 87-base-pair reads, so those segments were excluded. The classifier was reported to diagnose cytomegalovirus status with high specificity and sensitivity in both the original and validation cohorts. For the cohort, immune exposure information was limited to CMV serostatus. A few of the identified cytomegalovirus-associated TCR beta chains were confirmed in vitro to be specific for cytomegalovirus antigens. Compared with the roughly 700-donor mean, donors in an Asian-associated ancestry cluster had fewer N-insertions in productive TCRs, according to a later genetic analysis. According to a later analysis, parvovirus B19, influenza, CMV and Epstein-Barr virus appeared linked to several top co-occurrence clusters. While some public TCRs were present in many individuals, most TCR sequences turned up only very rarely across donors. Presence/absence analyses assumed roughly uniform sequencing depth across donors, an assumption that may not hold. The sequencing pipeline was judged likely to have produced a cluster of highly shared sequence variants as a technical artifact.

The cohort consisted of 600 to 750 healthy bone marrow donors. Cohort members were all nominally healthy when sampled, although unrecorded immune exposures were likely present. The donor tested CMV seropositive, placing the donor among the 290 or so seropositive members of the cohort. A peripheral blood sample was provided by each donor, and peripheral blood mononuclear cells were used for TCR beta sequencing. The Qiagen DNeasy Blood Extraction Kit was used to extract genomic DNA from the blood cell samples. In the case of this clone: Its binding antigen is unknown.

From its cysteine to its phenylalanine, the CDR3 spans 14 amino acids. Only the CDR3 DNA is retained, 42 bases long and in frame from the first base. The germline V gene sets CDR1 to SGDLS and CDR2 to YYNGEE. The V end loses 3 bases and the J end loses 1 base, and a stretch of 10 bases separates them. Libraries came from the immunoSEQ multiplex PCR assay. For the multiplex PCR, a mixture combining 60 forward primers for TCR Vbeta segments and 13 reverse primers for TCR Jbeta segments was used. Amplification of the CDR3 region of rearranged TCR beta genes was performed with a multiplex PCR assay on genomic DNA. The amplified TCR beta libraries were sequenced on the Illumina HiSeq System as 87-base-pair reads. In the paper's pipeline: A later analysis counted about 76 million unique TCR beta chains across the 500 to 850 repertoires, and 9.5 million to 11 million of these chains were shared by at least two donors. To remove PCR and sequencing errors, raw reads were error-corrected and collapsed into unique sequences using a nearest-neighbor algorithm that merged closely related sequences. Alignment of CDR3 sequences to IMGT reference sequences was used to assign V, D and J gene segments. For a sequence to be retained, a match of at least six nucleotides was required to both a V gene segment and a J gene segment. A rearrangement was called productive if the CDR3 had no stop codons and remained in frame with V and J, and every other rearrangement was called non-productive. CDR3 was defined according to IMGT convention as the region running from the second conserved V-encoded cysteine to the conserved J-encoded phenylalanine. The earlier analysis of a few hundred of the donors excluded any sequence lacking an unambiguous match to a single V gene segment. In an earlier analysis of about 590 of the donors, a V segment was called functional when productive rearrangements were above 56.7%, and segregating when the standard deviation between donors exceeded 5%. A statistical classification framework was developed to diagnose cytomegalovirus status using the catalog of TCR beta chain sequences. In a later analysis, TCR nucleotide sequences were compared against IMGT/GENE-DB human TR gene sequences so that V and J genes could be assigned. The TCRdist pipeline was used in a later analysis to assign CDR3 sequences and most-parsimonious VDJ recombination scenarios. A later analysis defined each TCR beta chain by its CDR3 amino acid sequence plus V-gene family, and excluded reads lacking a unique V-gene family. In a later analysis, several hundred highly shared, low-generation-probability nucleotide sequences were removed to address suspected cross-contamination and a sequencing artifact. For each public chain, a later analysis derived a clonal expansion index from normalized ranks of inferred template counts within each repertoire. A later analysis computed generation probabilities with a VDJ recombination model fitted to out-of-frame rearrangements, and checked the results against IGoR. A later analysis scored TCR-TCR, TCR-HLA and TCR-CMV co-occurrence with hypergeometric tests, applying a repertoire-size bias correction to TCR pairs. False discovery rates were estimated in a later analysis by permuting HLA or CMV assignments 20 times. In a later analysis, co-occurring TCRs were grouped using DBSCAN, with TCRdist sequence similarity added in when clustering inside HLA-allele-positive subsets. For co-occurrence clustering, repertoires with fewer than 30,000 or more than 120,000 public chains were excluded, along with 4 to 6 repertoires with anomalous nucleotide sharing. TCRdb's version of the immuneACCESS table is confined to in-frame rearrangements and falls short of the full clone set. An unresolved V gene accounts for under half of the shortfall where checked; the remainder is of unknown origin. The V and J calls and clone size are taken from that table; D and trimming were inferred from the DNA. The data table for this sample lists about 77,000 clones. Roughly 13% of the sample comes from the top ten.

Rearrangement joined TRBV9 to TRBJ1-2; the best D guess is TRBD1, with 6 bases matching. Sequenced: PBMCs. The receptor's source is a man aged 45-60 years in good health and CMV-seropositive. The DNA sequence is TGTGCCAGCAGCGACTCAGGGGATAACTATGGCTACACCTTC. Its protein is CASSDSGDNYGYTF. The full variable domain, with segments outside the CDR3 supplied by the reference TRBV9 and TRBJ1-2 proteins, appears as DSGVTQTPKHLITATGQRVTLRCSPRSGDLSVYWYQQSLDQGLQFLIQYYNGEERAKGNILERFSAQQFPDLHSELNLSSLELGDSALYFCASSDSGDNYGYTFGSGTRLTVV.